This TCR beta chain was observed in a study of T-cell memory formation after mild COVID-19. Study in general: In these data, TCR clusters were largely donor specific. Study-wide results and caveats: Pre-infection memory already had some responding clones, implying cross-reactive memory joined. Later expanders leaned toward CD4+, whereas clones contracting from day 15 to 85 were balanced CD4/CD8. Unconfirmed was the SARS-CoV-2 specificity of second-wave clones that peaked on day 37.

The CDR3 loop spans 18 amino acids. Unmatched junction bases numbered 14, after V lost 7 bases and J lost 0 bases. This clonotype was counted between two and nine times. What it recognizes is unknown. One entry per CDR3 protein results from TCRdb running MiXCR on the 5' RACE reads. Altogether about 560,000 distinct CDR3 sequences are present, 20% to 25% being singletons, with the ten largest covering about 8.7%. Sequencing used PBMCs or a T cell subset sorted from them (not recorded which). The receptor was isolated from an adult woman who had mild COVID-19 (a few samples of this study predate the infection). Cell type and time point are not known. This chain joins TRBV12-3 or TRBV12-4 and TRBJ1-5; 8 positions match TRBD1. DNA of the CDR3: TGTGCCAGCACTCATTCCGGACAGGGACTTTATAGCAATCAGCCCCAGCATTTT. Translated: CASTHSGQGLYSNQPQHF.